The 15 T cell receptor beta chains listed next were all sequenced from one sample in a study of T cells in localized non-small cell lung cancer. This table comes from immunoSEQ multiplex PCR, and its TCRdb copy is limited to in-frame clones, with some not included. The sample contains 4,500 to 6,500 clones, 55% of which appear only once. The source was lymph node tissue, collected before any cancer treatment. The receptors come from a male donor older than 55 with stage I squamous cell lung carcinoma.

The chain is built from TRBV30 and TRBJ1-5, with 7 bases matching TRBD1. V shed 4 bases and J 5 bases; nucleotides not matched to a gene: 5. CDR1 and CDR2 (germline): GTSNPN, SVGIG (reference sequence). The CDR3 sequence is 13 residues long. The CDR3 DNA reads TGTGCCTGGACGCGGCAGGGGGATCAGCCCCAGCATTTT. Protein product: CAWTRQGDQPQHF.

V and J are TRBV28 and TRBJ1-1; no clear D. Per germline, CDR1 MDHEN and CDR2 SYDVKM. Trimming removed 3 bases from V and 3 bases from J, with 11 bases in between. This CDR3 is built from 14 residues. The CDR3: CASSLPKSYTEAFF. In DNA form, the CDR3 reads TGTGCCAGCAGTTTGCCCAAGAGCTACACTGAAGCTTTCTTT.

The rearrangement uses TRBV11-3 and TRBJ2-6, with D unclear. This CDR3 has 16 residues. Germline CDR1 SGHNT, CDR2 YENEEA. Trimming shortened V by 1 base and J by 0 bases, and 7 bases separated the two germline ends. CDR3 bases: TGTGCCAGCAGCTTAGTTCAGATCTCTGGGGCCAACGTCCTGACTTTC. Encoded protein: CASSLVQISGANVLTF.

CDR3 in DNA: TGTGCCAGCAGTTTATCGGGGACGAACACTGAAGCTTTCTTT. Translating gives CASSLSGTNTEAFF. The gene calls are TRBV28 and TRBJ1-1; D perhaps matches TRBD1 (5 bases). CDR3 size: 14 residues. Trimming left V 1 base short and J 1 base short, with 7 bases between. Germline V gene lookup returns CDR1 MDHEN and CDR2 SYDVKM.

The J gene is TRBJ1-2, the V gene TRBV19, with D possibly matching TRBD1 (6 bases). Germline V lookup: CDR1 LNHDA, CDR2 SQIVND (reference sequence). This CDR3 comprises 17 residues. V shed 6 bases and J shed 6 bases, with 26 bases lying between them. CDR3 in DNA: TGTGCCAGTAGCCAGGAGGAGGGGGAGCCCTTAGTCCATGGCTACACCTTC. This translates into CASSQEEGEPLVHGYTF.

The chain links TRBV9 to TRBJ1-1; D not certain. The CDR3 has 12 residues. Trimming left V 3 bases short and J 5 bases short, with 8 bases between. The germline V gene has CDR1 SGDLS and CDR2 YYNGEE. CDR3 bases: TGTGCCAGCAGCGATCAAGGAACTGAAGCTTTCTTT. This translates into CASSDQGTEAFF.

The chain joins TRBV19 to TRBJ2-3, with 8 bases that match TRBD1. From germline, CDR1 is LNHDA and CDR2 SQIVND (reference sequence). The CDR3 is 16 residues long. With 2 bases clipped from V and 5 bases from J, the junction kept 9 bases outside the gene matches. The CDR3 DNA reads as TGTGCCAGTAGTATAACTCAGGGGGCTGCAAGAGATACGCAGTATTTT. This translates into CASSITQGAARDTQYF.

The V gene is TRBV30, the J gene TRBJ1-2, with a tentative D call TRBD1 (5 bases). This CDR3 spans 12 amino acids. Trimming took 3 bases from V and 4 from J, leaving 9 bases between them. The germline gives CDR1 GTSNPN, CDR2 SVGIG (reference sequence). CDR3 residues: CAWSAGAYGYTF. The DNA of the CDR3 is TGTGCCTGGAGCGCCGGGGCCTATGGCTACACCTTC.

The chain recombines TRBV19 with TRBJ2-1; D might be TRBD2 (5 bases). The CDR3 has 11 residues. From germline, CDR1 is LNHDA and CDR2 SQIVND (reference sequence). Trimming cost V 10 bases and J 7 bases, with 11 bases left between them. CDR3 in amino acids: CATRTFNEQFF. The CDR3 DNA follows: TGTGCCACGCGGACTTTTAATGAGCAGTTCTTC.

The chain joins TRBV19 to TRBJ2-1; 7 bases are shared with TRBD1. The CDR3 contains 15 residues. CDR1 and CDR2 from the germline V gene are LNHDA and SQIVND (reference sequence). V lost 1 base, J lost 3 bases, and 3 bases stayed unmatched. The CDR3 sequence is CASSIGGQHYNEQFF. CDR3 DNA: TGTGCCAGTAGTATAGGGGGACAGCACTACAATGAGCAGTTCTTC.

This clone was seen once. This rearrangement joins TRBV18 to TRBJ1-4, with no clear D. This CDR3 is 17 amino acids long. The V gene lost 5 bases and the J gene lost 7 bases, with 23 bases spanning the gap. Per the germline V gene, CDR1 is KGHSH and CDR2 is LQKENI. In DNA form, the CDR3 reads TGTGCCAGCTCATTGCCCTTTTCGATCGGAGGAGGTGAAAAACTGTTTTTT. Encoded protein: CASSLPFSIGGGEKLFF.

In this sample, this clone turned up a few times. The chain uses TRBV28 and TRBJ2-2; the D is unclear. Germline V gene lookup returns CDR1 MDHEN and CDR2 SYDVKM. Trimming removed 8 bases from V and 6 bases from J, with 16 bases in between. The CDR3 runs 14 residues. Here the CDR3 reads CASGSPGGAGELFF. As DNA, the CDR3 is TGTGCCAGCGGGTCTCCCGGCGGCGCCGGGGAGCTGTTTTTT.

In this sample, this clone turned up a few times. V and J are TRBV5-1 and TRBJ1-3; TRBD1 might be the D (6 bases). With 2 bases removed from V and 3 bases from J, the gap between germline ends came to 12 bases. CDR1 and CDR2 (germline): SGHRS, YFSETQ. The CDR3 extends over 15 amino acids. CDR3 amino acids: CASSLQGIDGNTIYF. The CDR3 DNA is TGCGCCAGCAGCTTACAGGGAATTGATGGAAACACCATATATTTT.

Here the CDR3 DNA reads TGTGCCAGCAGCCAAAGCGGCCATCCTAGCACAGATACGCAGTATTTT. This encodes CASSQSGHPSTDTQYF. The chain has TRBV14 and TRBJ2-3; D perhaps matches TRBD2 (5 bases). The CDR3 is 16 residues long. Germline V gene lookup returns CDR1 SGHDN and CDR2 FVKESK. Between the trimmed V and J ends, which lost 2 bases and 0 bases, there was a span of 12 bases.

The sample holds a few counts of this clone. The rearrangement uses TRBV15 and TRBJ1-1; no definite D call. Germline assignment: CDR1 LNHNV and CDR2 YYDKDF (reference sequence). Trimming removed 0 bases from V and 2 bases from J, with 13 bases in between. The CDR3 is made up of 16 amino acids. The CDR3 DNA reads TGTGCCACCAGCAGAGATGGAGCCGCTCGAAACACTGAAGCTTTCTTT. Encoded protein: CATSRDGAARNTEAFF.